The 4 T cell receptor beta chains given below trace back to one sample, sequenced in a study of blood T cells in healthy people across ages. A sample-barcoded 5' primer and a J-beta primer mix were used in a second PCR of roughly 6 to 11 cycles. One entry per CDR3 protein, called by TCRdb with MiXCR from the 5' RACE reads. The repertoire holds approximately 810,000 distinct CDR3 sequences, with 29% as singletons. Sequencing input: blood. Receptor source: a woman older than 75 in good health.

This clonotype was seen a few times. The chain is built from TRBV11-3 and TRBJ2-1, with D tentatively TRBD2 (6 bases). V was trimmed by 0 bases and J by 8 bases, leaving 14 bases between them. The CDR3 spans 15 residues. Per the germline V gene, CDR1 is SGHNT and CDR2 is YENEEA. The DNA of the CDR3 is TGTGCCAGCAGCTTAGAATACCTCTGGGGGGATGAGCAGTTCTTC. It translates to CASSLEYLWGDEQFF.

This clonotype was counted at least ten times. This chain links TRBV27 with TRBJ2-7; 7 nucleotides line up with TRBD1. Germline V gene data show CDR1 as MNHEY and CDR2 as SMNVEV (reference sequence). CDR3 length equals 13 residues. J was trimmed by 5 bases and V by 6 bases; bases with no gene match: 7. The DNA for the CDR3 is TGTGCCAGCAGGGGGACAGTGTTCGACGAGCAGTACTTC. Translated: CASRGTVFDEQYF.

As concerns this clonotype: This clone may be a read error of a much larger clone one base away. The V gene is TRBV12-3 or TRBV12-4, the J gene TRBJ2-1; unclear D gene. The end of the DNA aligns better with TRBJ2-7, so the J call may be wrong. The CDR3 runs 14 residues. This CDR3 is CASSLEYSYNEQYF. DNA of the CDR3: TGTGCCAGCAGTTTGGAATACTCCTACAATGAGCAGTACTTC.

This clonotype was detected many times. The chain carries TRBV7-9 and TRBJ2-5, with D unresolved. This CDR3 has 11 amino acids. Trimming left V 5 bases short and J 2 bases short, with 3 bases between. Germline V gene sequence: CDR1 SEHNR, CDR2 FQNEAQ (reference sequence). CDR3 DNA sequence: TGTGCCAGCAGCATTCAAGAGACCCAGTACTTC. It is translated as CASSIQETQYF.